This TCR beta chain was sequenced during a study of T cell responses to AZD1222 COVID-19 vaccine. Notes on the study in general: Females made up more of the donors, who were largely white British, and clonal diversity may have come out too low. All repertoire sampling was performed exclusively after the peak T cell response. Dominant CD4 TCR responses targeted spike regions 160-218 and 743-854. Unmutated variant regions reportedly attract nearly half of all spike-specific TCRs.

Generated by immunoSEQ multiplex PCR, the TCRdb table keeps only in-frame clones and is missing some. The table shows 150,000 or so clones, with 86% occurring only once. The V end was cut by 7 bases, the J end by 7 bases, with 22 bases between. There are 15 residues in the CDR3. CDR1 and CDR2 (germline): SNHLY, FYNNEI. Comment on this clone: Its antigen is not known.

The chain couples TRBV2 to TRBJ1-2, with D perhaps matching TRBD1 (5 bases). This clonotype was sampled from an adult in good health. The sample here was peripheral blood, taken on day 0 of MenACWY control vaccination. The CDR3 region is CASTPTARDPGGYTF. Written as DNA, the CDR3 is TGTGCCAGCACCCCGACAGCACGGGACCCCGGTGGCTACACCTTC.